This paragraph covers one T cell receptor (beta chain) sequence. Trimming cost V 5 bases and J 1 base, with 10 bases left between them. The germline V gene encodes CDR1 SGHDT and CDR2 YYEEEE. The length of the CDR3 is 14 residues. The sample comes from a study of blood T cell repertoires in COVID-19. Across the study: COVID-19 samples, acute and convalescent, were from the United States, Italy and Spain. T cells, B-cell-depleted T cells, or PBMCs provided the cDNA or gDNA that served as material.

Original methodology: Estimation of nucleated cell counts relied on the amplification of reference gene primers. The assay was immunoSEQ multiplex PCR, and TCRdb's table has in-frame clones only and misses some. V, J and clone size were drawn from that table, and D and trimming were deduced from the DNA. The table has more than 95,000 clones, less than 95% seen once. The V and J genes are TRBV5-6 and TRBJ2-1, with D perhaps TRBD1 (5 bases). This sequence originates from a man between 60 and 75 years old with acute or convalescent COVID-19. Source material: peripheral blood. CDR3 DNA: TGTGCCAGCAGGCCACAGGCTTCCTACAATGAGCAGTTCTTC. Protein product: CASRPQASYNEQFF.